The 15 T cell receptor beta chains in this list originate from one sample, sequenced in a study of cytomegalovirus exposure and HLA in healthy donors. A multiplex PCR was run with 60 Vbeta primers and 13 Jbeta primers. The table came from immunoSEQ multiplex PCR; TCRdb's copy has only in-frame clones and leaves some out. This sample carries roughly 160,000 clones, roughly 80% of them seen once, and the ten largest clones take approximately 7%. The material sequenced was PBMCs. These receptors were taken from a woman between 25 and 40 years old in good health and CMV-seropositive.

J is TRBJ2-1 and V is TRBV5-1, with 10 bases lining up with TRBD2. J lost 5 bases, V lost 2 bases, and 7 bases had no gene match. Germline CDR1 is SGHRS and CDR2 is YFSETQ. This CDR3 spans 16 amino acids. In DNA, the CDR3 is TGCGCCAGCAGCTTATTTAGCGGGGGGATAAACAATGAGCAGTTCTTC. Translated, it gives CASSLFSGGINNEQFF.

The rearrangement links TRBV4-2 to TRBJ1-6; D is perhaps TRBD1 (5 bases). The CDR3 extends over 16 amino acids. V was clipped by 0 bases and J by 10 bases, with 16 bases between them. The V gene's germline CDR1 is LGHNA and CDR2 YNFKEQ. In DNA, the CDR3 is TGTGCCAGCAGCCAAGATCGGGCGCAGGGTGGCTCACCCCTCCACTTT. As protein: CASSQDRAQGGSPLHF.

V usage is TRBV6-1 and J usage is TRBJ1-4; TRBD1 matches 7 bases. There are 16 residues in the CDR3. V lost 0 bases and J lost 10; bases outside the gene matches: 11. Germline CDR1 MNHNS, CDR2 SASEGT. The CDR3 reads CASSEAAGHRGGKLFF. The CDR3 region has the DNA TGTGCCAGCAGTGAAGCGGCGGGCCACAGGGGCGGAAAACTGTTTTTT.

CDR3 coding DNA: TGTGCCAGCAGCTTATTAACAGGTGAAGCTTTCTTT. Protein product: CASSLLTGEAFF. The V call is TRBV7-9, the J call TRBJ1-1; D perhaps matches TRBD1 (5 bases). The CDR3 has 12 amino acids. Per germline, CDR1 SEHNR and CDR2 FQNEAQ (reference sequence). Trimming removed 2 bases at V and 7 bases at J, with 8 bases between.

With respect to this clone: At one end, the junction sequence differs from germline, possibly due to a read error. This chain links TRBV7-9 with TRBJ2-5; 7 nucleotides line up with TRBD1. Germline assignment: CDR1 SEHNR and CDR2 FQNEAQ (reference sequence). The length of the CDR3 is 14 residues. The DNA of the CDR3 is TGTTCCAGCAGCAACCGACAGGGCGGAGAGACCCAGTACTTC. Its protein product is CSSSNRQGGETQYF.

CDR3 nucleotides: TGTGCCAGCAGCCCCACCTCTACAGGGGATAGCAACGAGCAGTACTTC. This sequence encodes CASSPTSTGDSNEQYF. This chain links TRBV7-6 with TRBJ2-7, with 7 bases fitting TRBD1. This CDR3 is 16 amino acids long. Germline values: CDR1 SGHVS, CDR2 FNYEAQ. The J segment lost 5 bases and the V segment lost 5 bases, leaving 15 bases of the junction unmatched. Filled out from reference TRBV7-6 and TRBJ2-7, the complete variable domain reads GAGVSQSPRYKVTKRGQDVALRCDPISGHVSLYWYRQALGQGPEFLTYFNYEAQQDKSGLPNDRFSAERPEGSISTLTIQRTEQRDSAMYRCASSPTSTGDSNEQYFGPGTRLTVT.

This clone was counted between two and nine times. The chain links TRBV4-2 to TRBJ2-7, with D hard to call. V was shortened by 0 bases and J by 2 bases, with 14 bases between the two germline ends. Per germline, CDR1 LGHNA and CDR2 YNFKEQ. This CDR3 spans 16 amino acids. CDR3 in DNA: TGTGCCAGCAGCCAAGATGGCCCTCTTTCCCCCTACGAGCAGTACTTC. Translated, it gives CASSQDGPLSPYEQYF.

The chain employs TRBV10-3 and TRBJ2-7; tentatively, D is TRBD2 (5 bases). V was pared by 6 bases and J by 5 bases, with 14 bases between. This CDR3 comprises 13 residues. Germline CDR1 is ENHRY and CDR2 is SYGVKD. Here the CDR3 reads CAIRREGMDEQYF. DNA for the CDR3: TGTGCCATCAGGAGGGAAGGAATGGACGAGCAGTACTTC.

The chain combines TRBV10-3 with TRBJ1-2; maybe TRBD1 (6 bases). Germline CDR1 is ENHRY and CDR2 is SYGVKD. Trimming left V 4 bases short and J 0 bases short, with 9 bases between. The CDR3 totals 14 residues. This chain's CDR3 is CAISATGSNYGYTF. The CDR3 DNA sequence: TGTGCCATCAGTGCAACAGGGTCTAACTATGGCTACACCTTC.

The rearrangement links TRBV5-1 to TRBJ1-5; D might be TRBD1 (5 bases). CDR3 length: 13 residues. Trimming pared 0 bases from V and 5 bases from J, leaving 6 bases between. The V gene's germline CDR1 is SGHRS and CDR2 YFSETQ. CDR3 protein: CASSLGGDQPQHF. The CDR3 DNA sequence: TGCGCCAGCAGCTTGGGGGGGGATCAGCCCCAGCATTTT.

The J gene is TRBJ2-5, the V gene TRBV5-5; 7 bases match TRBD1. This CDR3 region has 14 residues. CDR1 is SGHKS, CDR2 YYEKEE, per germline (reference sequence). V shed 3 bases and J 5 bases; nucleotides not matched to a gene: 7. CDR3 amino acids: CASSSDRARETQYF. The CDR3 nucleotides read TGTGCCAGCAGCTCCGACAGGGCCAGGGAGACCCAGTACTTC. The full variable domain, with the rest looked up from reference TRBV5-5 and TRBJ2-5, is DAGVTQSPTHLIKTRGQQVTLRCSPISGHKSVSWYQQVLGQGPQFIFQYYEKEERGRGNFPDRFSARQFPNYSSELNVNALLLGDSALYLCASSSDRARETQYFGPGTRLLVL.

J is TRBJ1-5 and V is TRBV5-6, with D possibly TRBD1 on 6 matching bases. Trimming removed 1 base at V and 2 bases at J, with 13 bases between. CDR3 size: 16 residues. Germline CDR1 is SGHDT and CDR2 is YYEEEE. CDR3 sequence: CASSLKGGPGNQPQHF. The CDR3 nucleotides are TGTGCCAGCAGCTTGAAAGGGGGACCGGGCAATCAGCCCCAGCATTTT. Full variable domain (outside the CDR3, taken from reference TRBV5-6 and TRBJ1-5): DAGVTQSPTHLIKTRGQQVTLRCSPKSGHDTVSWYQQALGQGPQFIFQYYEEEERQRGNFPDRFSGHQFPNYSSELNVNALLLGDSALYLCASSLKGGPGNQPQHFGDGTRLSIL.

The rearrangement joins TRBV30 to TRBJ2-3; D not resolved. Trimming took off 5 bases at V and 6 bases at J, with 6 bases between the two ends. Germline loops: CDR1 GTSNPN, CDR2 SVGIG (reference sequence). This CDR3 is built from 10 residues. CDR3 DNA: TGTGCCTGGTCTCTCGATACGCAGTATTTT. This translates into CAWSLDTQYF.

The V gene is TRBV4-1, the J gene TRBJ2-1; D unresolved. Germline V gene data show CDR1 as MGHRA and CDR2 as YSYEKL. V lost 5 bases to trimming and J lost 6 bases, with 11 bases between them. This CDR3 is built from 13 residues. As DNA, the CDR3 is TGCGCCAGCAGCTCCCTGTCCAGCAATGAGCAGTTCTTC. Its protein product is CASSSLSSNEQFF.

CDR3 DNA: TGTGCCAGCGGGCACGATAGCAATCAGCCCCAGCATTTT. Translation gives CASGHDSNQPQHF. V and J are TRBV9 and TRBJ1-5, with D unresolved. CDR1 SGDLS and CDR2 YYNGEE come from the germline V gene. This CDR3 region has 13 residues. V was shortened by 7 bases and J by 0 bases, with 8 bases between the two germline ends.